Below, 10 T cell receptor beta chains from the same sample are listed, as sequenced in a study of blood T cell repertoires in COVID-19. Assay used: immunoSEQ multiplex PCR; TCRdb lists only in-frame clones, some missing. The table shows about 230,000 clones, with approximately 80% occurring only once. The sample was peripheral blood. Receptors were obtained from a woman at least 80 years old with active or convalescent COVID-19.

The genes are TRBV28 and TRBJ1-1; the D gene is possibly TRBD1 (6 bases). Trimming removed 6 bases at V and 12 bases at J, with 17 bases between. CDR1 and CDR2 (germline): MDHEN, SYDVKM. This CDR3 comprises 12 residues. CDR3 sequence (DNA): TGTGCCAGCAGCTTCCTCCAGGGGTTAACTTTCTTT. It codes for CASSFLQGLTFF.

The V gene is TRBV5-1, the J gene TRBJ2-1; D remains unclear. Germline lookup yields CDR1 SGHRS and CDR2 YFSETQ. V lost 2 bases, J lost 0 bases, and 9 bases lay in between. The CDR3 length is 15 residues. The DNA for the CDR3 is TGCGCCAGCAGCTTAACAGCAACCTCCTACAATGAGCAGTTCTTC. Translating gives CASSLTATSYNEQFF.

This clone has just one count. The V gene is TRBV29-1, the J gene TRBJ1-1, with unresolved D. This CDR3 has 14 amino acids. Germline V gene data show CDR1 as SQVTM and CDR2 as ANQGSEA. V lost 7 bases and J 1 base, leaving 16 bases between the germline ends. Here the CDR3 DNA reads TGCAGCGCAAGTTTGATGGCGGGGAACACTGAAGCTTTCTTT. Translating it yields CSASLMAGNTEAFF.

This clone was found once. The chain links TRBV5-1 to TRBJ1-3, with D uncertain. Germline V gene sequence: CDR1 SGHRS, CDR2 YFSETQ. CDR3 length: 16 residues. V was trimmed by 0 bases and J by 2 bases, leaving 12 bases between them. The CDR3 region is CASSLGRRGPGNTIYF. In nucleotides, the CDR3 is TGCGCCAGCAGCTTGGGTCGTCGGGGTCCTGGAAACACCATATATTTT. The variable domain in full, with the rest retrieved from reference TRBV5-1 and TRBJ1-3, is KAGVTQTPRYLIKTRGQQVTLSCSPISGHRSVSWYQQTPGQGLQFLFEYFSETQRNKGNFPGRFSGRQFSNSRSEMNVSTLELGDSALYLCASSLGRRGPGNTIYFGEGSWLTVV.

The DNA for the CDR3 is TGCGCCGGCGGGACCGGGAGCACAGATACGCAGTATTTT. This encodes CAGGTGSTDTQYF. The chain is built from TRBV5-1 and TRBJ2-3; D perhaps matches TRBD2 (6 bases). V was cut by 10 bases and J by 0 bases, with 12 bases left in between. The CDR3 runs 13 residues. Germline lookup yields CDR1 SGHRS and CDR2 YFSETQ.

The chain combines TRBV10-3 with TRBJ1-2, with D possibly TRBD1 on 5 matching bases. The V end lost 6 bases, the J end lost 7 bases, and 9 bases lay between the germline ends. Germline V CDR1 and CDR2: ENHRY, SYGVKD. The CDR3 is 11 residues long. The CDR3 DNA reads as TGTGCCATCAGCAGACAGAGTGGCTACACCTTC. The encoded protein is CAISRQSGYTF.

The sample holds one count of this clone. CDR3 loop: CAISETSGGTSTDTQYF. The CDR3 region has the DNA TGTGCCATCAGTGAGACTAGCGGGGGGACTAGCACAGATACGCAGTATTTT. The J gene is TRBJ2-3, the V gene TRBV10-3; TRBD2 agrees at 12 bases. Trimming took 2 bases from V and 0 from J; bases not matched to a gene: 3. The CDR3 length is 17 residues. The germline gives CDR1 ENHRY, CDR2 SYGVKD.

The chain couples TRBV27 to TRBJ1-6; 8 nucleotides agree with TRBD1. This CDR3 contains 15 residues. Germline trimming cut 6 bases from V and 10 bases from J; bases unmatched to any gene: 11. Per the germline V gene, CDR1 is MNHEY and CDR2 is SMNVEV (reference sequence). CDR3 amino acids: CASSRPLDRGSPLHF. CDR3 bases: TGTGCCAGCAGCCGACCCCTAGACAGGGGCTCACCCCTCCACTTT.

The rearrangement joins TRBV7-5 to TRBJ2-1; the DNA was not compared with TRBD1, the D call given in the table. TRBV7-5 is a documented pseudogene. The CDR3 contains 12 residues. The CDR3 loop is CARSRDRDEQFF. The CDR3 region has the DNA TGTGCCAGAAGCAGAGACAGGGACGAGCAGTTCTTC.

J is TRBJ1-4 and V is TRBV28; no clear D. Germline V lookup: CDR1 MDHEN, CDR2 SYDVKM. Trimming removed 2 bases at V and 8 bases at J, with 18 bases between. The CDR3 has 16 residues. Here the CDR3 DNA reads TGTGCCAGCAGTTTAGATGTGGAGGTGGGTTTAGAAAAACTGTTTTTT. It is translated as CASSLDVEVGLEKLFF.